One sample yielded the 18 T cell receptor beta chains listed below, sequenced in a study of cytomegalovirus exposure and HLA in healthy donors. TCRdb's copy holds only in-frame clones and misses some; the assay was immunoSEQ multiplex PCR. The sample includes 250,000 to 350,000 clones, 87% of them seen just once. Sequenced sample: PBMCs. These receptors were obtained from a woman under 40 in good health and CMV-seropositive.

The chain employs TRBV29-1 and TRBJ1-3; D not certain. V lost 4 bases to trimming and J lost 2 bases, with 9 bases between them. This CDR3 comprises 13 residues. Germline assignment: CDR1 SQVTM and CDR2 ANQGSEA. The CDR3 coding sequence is TGCAGCGTTGCTGGGGTCCCTGGAAACACCATATATTTT. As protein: CSVAGVPGNTIYF.

The CDR3 here is CASSLHGKGYEQYF. The CDR3 coding sequence is TGTGCCAGCAGCCTCCACGGTAAGGGCTACGAGCAGTACTTC. The chain has TRBV7-2 and TRBJ2-7; D gene ambiguous. V dropped 5 bases and J dropped 3 bases, with 14 bases sitting between them. Germline values: CDR1 SGHTA, CDR2 FQGNSA. This CDR3 is 14 amino acids long.

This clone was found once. In DNA form, the CDR3 reads TGTGCCAGTACCCCCGACAGGGGAAGTTCACCCCTCCACTTT. Amino acid sequence: CASTPDRGSSPLHF. The genes are TRBV19 and TRBJ1-6; 8 positions match TRBD1. CDR1 and CDR2 (germline): LNHDA, SQIVND (reference sequence). The CDR3 sequence is 14 residues long. Unmatched junction bases numbered 8, after V lost 7 bases and J lost 9 bases.

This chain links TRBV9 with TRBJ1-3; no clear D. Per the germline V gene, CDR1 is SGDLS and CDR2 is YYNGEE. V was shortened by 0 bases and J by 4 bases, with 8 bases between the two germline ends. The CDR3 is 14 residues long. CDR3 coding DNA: TGTGCCAGCAGCGTAGGAGGTCAAGGAAACACCATATATTTT. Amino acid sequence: CASSVGGQGNTIYF.

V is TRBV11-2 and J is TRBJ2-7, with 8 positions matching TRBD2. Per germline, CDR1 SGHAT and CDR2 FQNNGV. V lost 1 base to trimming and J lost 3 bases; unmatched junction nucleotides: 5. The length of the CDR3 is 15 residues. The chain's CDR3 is CASSLAPGLDYEQYF. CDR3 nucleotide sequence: TGTGCCAGCAGCTTAGCGCCGGGACTAGACTACGAGCAGTACTTC.

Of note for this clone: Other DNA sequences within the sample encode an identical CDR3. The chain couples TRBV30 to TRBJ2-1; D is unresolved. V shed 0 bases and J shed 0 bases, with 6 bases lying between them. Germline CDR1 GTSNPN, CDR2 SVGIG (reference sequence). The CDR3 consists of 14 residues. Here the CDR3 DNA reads TGTGCCTGGAGTGTAAGCAGCTCCTACAATGAGCAGTTCTTC. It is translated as CAWSVSSSYNEQFF. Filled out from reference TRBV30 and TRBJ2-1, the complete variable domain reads SQTIHQWPATLVQPVGSPLSLECTVEGTSNPNLYWYRQAAGRGLQLLFYSVGIGQISSEVPQNLSASRPQDRQFILSSKKLLLSDSGFYLCAWSVSSSYNEQFFGPGTRLTVL.

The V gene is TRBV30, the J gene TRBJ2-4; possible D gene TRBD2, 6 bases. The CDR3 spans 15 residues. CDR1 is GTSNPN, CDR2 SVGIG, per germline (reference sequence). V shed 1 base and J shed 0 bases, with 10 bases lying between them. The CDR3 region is CAWSGRGIAKNIQYF. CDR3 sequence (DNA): TGTGCCTGGAGTGGGCGGGGAATAGCCAAAAACATTCAGTACTTC.

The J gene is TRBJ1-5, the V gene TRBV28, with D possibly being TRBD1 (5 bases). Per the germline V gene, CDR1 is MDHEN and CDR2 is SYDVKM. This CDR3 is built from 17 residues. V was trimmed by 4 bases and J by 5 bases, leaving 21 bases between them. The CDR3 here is CASSSLGFGARDQPQHF. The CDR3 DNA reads TGTGCCAGCAGTTCCCTAGGGTTCGGGGCAAGAGATCAGCCCCAGCATTTT.

Here the CDR3 reads CASSLFYPGLHNSPLHF. CDR3 nucleotide sequence: TGTGCCAGCAGTTTATTCTACCCGGGGTTGCATAATTCACCCCTCCACTTT. This sequence joins TRBV27 and TRBJ1-6, with D hard to call. The CDR3 is made up of 17 amino acids. CDR1 and CDR2 from the germline V gene are MNHEY and SMNVEV (reference sequence). Trimming pared 1 base from V and 5 bases from J, leaving 15 bases between.

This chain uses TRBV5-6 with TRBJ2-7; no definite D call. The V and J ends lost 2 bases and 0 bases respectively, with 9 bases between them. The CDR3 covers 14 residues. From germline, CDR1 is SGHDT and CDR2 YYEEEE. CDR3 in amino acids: CASSFPGYSYEQYF. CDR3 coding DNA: TGTGCCAGCAGCTTCCCGGGTTACTCCTACGAGCAGTACTTC.

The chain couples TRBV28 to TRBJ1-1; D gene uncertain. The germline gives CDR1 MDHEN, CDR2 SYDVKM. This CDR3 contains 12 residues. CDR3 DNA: TGTGGAACATTCTTACCGAACACTGAAGCTTTCTTT. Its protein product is CGTFLPNTEAFF.

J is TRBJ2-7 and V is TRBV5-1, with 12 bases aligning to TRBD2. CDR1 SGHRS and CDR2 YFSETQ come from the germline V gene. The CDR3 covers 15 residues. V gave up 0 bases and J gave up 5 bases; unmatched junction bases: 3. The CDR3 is CASSLETSGSHEQYF. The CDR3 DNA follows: TGCGCCAGCAGCTTGGAGACTAGCGGGAGTCACGAGCAGTACTTC.

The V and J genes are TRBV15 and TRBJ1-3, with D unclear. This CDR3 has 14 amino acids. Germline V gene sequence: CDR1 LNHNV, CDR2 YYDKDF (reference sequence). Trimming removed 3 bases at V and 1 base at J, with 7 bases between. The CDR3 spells CATSSPGSGNTIYF. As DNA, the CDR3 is TGTGCCACCAGCAGCCCGGGTTCTGGAAACACCATATATTTT. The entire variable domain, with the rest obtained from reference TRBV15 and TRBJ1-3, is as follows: DAMVIQNPRYQVTQFGKPVTLSCSQTLNHNVMYWYQQKSSQAPKLLFHYYDKDFNNEADTPDNFQSRRPNTSFCFLDIRSPGLGDTAMYLCATSSPGSGNTIYFGEGSWLTVV.

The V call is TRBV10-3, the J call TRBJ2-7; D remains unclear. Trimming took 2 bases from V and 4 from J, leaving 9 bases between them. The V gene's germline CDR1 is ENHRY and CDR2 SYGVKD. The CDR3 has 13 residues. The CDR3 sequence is CAISEGPRYEQYF. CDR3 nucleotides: TGTGCCATCAGTGAGGGGCCGAGGTACGAGCAGTACTTC.

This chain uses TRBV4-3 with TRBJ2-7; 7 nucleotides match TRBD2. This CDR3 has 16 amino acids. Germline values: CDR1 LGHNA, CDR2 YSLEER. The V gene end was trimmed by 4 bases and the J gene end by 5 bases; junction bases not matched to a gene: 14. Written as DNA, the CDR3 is TGCGCCAGCAGCCTAGATGGGGGGGGAGTATTAGACGAGCAGTACTTC. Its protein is CASSLDGGGVLDEQYF.

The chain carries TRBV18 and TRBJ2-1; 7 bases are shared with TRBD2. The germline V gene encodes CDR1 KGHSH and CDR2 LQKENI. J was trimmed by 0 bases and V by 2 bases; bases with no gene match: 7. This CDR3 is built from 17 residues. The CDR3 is CASSPYPAGSSYNEQFF. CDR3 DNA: TGTGCCAGCTCACCATACCCAGCGGGGAGCTCCTACAATGAGCAGTTCTTC.

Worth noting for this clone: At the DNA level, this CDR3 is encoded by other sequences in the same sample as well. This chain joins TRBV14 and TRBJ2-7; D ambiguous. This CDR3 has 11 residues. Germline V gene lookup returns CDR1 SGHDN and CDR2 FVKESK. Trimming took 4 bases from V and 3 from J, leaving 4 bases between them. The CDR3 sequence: CASSRDYEQYF. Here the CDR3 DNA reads TGTGCCAGCAGCCGGGACTACGAGCAGTACTTC.

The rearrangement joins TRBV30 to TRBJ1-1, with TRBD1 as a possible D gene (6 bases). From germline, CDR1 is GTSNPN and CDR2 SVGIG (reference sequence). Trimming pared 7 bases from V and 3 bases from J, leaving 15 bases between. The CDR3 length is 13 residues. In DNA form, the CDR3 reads TGTGCCTCAACCTACAGGGAGGACACTGAAGCTTTCTTT. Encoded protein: CASTYREDTEAFF.